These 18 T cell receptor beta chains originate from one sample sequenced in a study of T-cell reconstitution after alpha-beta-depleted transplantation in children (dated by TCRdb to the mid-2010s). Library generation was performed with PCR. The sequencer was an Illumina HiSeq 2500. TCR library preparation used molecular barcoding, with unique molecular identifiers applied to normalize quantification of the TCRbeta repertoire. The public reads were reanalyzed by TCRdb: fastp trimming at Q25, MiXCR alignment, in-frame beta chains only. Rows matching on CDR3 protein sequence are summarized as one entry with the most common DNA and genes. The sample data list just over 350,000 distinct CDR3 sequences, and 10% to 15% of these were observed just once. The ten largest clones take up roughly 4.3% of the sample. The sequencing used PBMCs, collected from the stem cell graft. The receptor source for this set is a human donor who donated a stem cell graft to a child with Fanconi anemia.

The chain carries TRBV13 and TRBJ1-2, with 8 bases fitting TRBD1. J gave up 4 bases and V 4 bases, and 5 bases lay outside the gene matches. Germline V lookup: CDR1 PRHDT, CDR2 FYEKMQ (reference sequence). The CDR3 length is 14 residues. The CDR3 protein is CASSSRDRTYGYTF. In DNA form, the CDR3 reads TGTGCCAGCAGCTCCCGGGACAGGACCTATGGCTACACCTTC.

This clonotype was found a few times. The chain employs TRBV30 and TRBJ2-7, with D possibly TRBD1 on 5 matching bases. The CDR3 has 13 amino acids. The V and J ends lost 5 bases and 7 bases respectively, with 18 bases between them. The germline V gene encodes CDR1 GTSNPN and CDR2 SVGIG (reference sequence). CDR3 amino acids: CAWEVWGGREQYF. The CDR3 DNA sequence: TGTGCCTGGGAGGTATGGGGCGGTCGAGAGCAGTACTTC.

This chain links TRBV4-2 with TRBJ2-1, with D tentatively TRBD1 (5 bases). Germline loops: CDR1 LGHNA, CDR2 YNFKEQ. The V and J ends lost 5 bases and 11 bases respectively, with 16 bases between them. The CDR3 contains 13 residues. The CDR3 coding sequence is TGTGCCAGCAGCTTAGAAGTCACGGACAAGCAGTTCTTC. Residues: CASSLEVTDKQFF.

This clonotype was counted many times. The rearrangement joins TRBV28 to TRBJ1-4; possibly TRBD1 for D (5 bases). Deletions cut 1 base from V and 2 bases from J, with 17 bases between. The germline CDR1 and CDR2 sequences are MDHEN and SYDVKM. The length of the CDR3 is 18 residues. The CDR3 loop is CASSLLQGWWSTNEKLFF. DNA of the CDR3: TGTGCCAGCAGTTTATTGCAGGGCTGGTGGAGTACTAATGAAAAACTGTTTTTT.

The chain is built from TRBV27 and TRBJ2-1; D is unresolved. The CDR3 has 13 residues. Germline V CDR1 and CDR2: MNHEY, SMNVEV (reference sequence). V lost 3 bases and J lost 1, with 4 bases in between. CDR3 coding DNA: TGTGCCAGCAGTTTTCGATCCTACAATGAGCAGTTCTTC. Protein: CASSFRSYNEQFF.

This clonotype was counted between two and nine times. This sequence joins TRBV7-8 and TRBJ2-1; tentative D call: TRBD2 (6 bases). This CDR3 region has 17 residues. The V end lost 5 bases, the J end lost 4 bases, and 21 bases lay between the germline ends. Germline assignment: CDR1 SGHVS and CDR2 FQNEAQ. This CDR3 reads CASSLRAGLSSYNEQFF. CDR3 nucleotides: TGTGCCAGCAGCCTCCGGGCAGGACTATCCTCTTACAATGAGCAGTTCTTC.

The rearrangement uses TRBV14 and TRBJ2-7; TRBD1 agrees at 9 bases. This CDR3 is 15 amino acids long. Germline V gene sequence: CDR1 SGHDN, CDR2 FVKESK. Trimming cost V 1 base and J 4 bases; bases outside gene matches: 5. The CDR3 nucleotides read TGTGCCAGCAGCCAAGGAACAGGGGGCCCGTACGAGCAGTACTTC. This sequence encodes CASSQGTGGPYEQYF.

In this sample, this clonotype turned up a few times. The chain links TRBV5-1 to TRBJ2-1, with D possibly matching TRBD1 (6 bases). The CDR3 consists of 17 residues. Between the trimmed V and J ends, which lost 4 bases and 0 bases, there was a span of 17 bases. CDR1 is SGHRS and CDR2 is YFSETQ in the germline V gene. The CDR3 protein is CASSLHGGEGSYNEQFF. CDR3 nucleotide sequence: TGCGCCAGCAGCCTTCATGGGGGCGAGGGCTCCTACAATGAGCAGTTCTTC.

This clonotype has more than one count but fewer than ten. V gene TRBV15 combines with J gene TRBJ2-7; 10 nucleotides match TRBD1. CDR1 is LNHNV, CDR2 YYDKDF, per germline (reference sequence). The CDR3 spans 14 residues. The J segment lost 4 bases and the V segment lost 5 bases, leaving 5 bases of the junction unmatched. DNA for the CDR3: TGTGCCACCAGCCCGCGGGACAGGGGTTACGAGCAGTACTTC. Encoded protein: CATSPRDRGYEQYF.

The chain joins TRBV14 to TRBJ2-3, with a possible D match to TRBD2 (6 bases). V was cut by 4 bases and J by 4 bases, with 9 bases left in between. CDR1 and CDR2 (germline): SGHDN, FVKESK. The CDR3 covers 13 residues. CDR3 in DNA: TGTGCCAGCAGCCGGGACTTGGCAGATACGCAGTATTTT. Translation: CASSRDLADTQYF. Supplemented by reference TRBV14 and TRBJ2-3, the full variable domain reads EAGVTQFPSHSVIEKGQTVTLRCDPISGHDNLYWYRRVMGKEIKFLLHFVKESKQDESGMPNNRFLAERTGGTYSTLKVQPAELEDSGVYFCASSRDLADTQYFGPGTRLTVL.

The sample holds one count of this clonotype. CDR3 in amino acids: CASSQDRSGQPTDTQYF. In DNA, the CDR3 is TGCGCCAGCAGCCAAGATCGCTCGGGACAACCCACCGATACGCAGTATTTT. The chain is built from TRBV4-3 and TRBJ2-3, with a weak D call TRBD1 (6 bases). This CDR3 contains 17 residues. Trimming left V 0 bases short and J 6 bases short, with 19 bases between. Looked up from germline, CDR1 is LGHNA and CDR2 is YSLEER.

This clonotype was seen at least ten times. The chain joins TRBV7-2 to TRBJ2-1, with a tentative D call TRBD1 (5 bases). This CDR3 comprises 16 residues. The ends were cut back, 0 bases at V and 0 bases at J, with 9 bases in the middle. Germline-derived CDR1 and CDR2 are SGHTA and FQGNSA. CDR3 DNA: TGTGCCAGCAGCTTAGCACAGGTTAGCTCCTACAATGAGCAGTTCTTC. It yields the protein CASSLAQVSSYNEQFF.

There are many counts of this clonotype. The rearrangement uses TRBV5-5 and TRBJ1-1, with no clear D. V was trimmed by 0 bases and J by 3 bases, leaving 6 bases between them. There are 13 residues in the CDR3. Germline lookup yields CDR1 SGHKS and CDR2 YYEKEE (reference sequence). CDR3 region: CASSLEVYTEAFF. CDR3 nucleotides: TGTGCCAGCAGCTTGGAAGTCTACACTGAAGCTTTCTTT. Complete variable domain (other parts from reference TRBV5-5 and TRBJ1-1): DAGVTQSPTHLIKTRGQQVTLRCSPISGHKSVSWYQQVLGQGPQFIFQYYEKEERGRGNFPDRFSARQFPNYSSELNVNALLLGDSALYLCASSLEVYTEAFFGQGTRLTVV.

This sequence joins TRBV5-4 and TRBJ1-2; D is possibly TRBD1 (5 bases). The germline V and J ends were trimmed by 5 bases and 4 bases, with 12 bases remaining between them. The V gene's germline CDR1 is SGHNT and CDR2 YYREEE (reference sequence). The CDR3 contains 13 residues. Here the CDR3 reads CASSWGTGYGYTF. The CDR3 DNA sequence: TGTGCCAGCAGTTGGGGGACGGGCTATGGCTACACCTTC. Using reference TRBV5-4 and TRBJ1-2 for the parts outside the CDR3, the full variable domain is ETGVTQSPTHLIKTRGQQVTLRCSSQSGHNTVSWYQQALGQGPQFIFQYYREEENGRGNFPPRFSGLQFPNYSSELNVNALELDDSALYLCASSWGTGYGYTFGSGTRLTVV.

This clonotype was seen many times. CDR3 protein: CASSLESVYNEQFF. CDR3 sequence (DNA): TGTGCCAGCAGTCTAGAGAGTGTTTACAATGAGCAGTTCTTC. J is TRBJ2-1 and V is TRBV2, with D unresolved. The germline gives CDR1 SNHLY, CDR2 FYNNEI. Trimming pared 5 bases from V and 4 bases from J, leaving 12 bases between. The length of the CDR3 is 14 residues.

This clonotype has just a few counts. The CDR3 sequence: CSAKAQLNTEAFF. CDR3 sequence (DNA): TGCAGTGCTAAGGCTCAATTAAACACTGAAGCTTTCTTT. The chain uses TRBV20-1 and TRBJ1-1; no clear D gene. The germline V gene encodes CDR1 DFQATT and CDR2 SNEGSKA (reference sequence). V lost 4 bases, J lost 2 bases, and 11 bases lay in between. The CDR3 is 13 amino acids.

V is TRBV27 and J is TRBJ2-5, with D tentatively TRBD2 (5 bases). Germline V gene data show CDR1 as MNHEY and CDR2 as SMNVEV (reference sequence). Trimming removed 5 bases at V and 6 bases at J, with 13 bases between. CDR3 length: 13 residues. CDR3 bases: TGTGCCAGCAGTCTCGGGATGGGGAAGACCCAGTACTTC. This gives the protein CASSLGMGKTQYF.

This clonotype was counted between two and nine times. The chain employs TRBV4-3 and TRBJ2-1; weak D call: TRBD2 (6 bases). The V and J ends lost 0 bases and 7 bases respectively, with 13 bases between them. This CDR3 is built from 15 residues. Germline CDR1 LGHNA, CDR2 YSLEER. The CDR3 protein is CASSQEEGFGNEQFF. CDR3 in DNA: TGCGCCAGCAGCCAAGAGGAGGGGTTTGGGAATGAGCAGTTCTTC.